Listed here are 13 T cell receptor beta chains from one sample, sequenced in a study of response to subunit inactivated influenza vaccine. From the RT-PCR reads, TCRdb called clonotypes with MiXCR, one entry per CDR3 protein. This sample has about 500,000 distinct CDR3 sequences, with approximately 15% found just once. Specimen: CD4+ T cells sorted from PBMCs, collected 23 to 25 months after vaccination. These TCRs come from a man aged 45 to 75 who received an inactivated influenza vaccine.

This clonotype has more than one count but fewer than ten. This chain uses TRBV12-3 or TRBV12-4 with TRBJ2-2; TRBD2 aligns across 9 bases. V was clipped by 6 bases and J by 5 bases; unmatched bases: 7. This CDR3 spans 15 amino acids. The CDR3 bases are TGTGCCAGCAGAACTAGCGGGCGCGTTACCGGGGAGCTGTTTTTT. Translated: CASRTSGRVTGELFF.

The chain is built from TRBV6-2 or TRBV6-3 and TRBJ2-2, with D tentatively TRBD2 (6 bases). V dropped 4 bases and J dropped 5 bases, with 11 bases sitting between them. This CDR3 is built from 14 residues. Germline V lookup: CDR1 MNHEY, CDR2 SVGEGT. CDR3: CASSSASGTGELFF. The CDR3 nucleotides are TGTGCCAGCAGTTCAGCAAGCGGGACCGGGGAGCTGTTTTTT.

The V and J genes are TRBV12-3 or TRBV12-4 and TRBJ1-1; a weak D match, TRBD1 (6 bases). Trimming took 1 base from V and 7 from J, leaving 13 bases between them. This CDR3 region has 14 residues. CDR3 in DNA: TGTGCCAGCAGTTTAGTACAGGGCATAGATGAAGCTTTCTTT. It codes for CASSLVQGIDEAFF.

This clonotype was seen ten or more times. The chain links TRBV12-3 or TRBV12-4 to TRBJ2-1; 11 bases agree with TRBD2. This CDR3 comprises 14 residues. With 6 bases clipped from V and 9 bases from J, the junction kept 7 bases outside the gene matches. The CDR3 DNA sequence: TGTGCCAGCAGAATAGCGGGGGGGTTTTTTGAGCAGTTCTTC. Its protein product is CASRIAGGFFEQFF.

This clonotype was counted only a few times. The chain joins TRBV5-1 to TRBJ2-7; TRBD2 might be the D (5 bases). V was shortened by 2 bases and J by 7 bases, with 19 bases between the two germline ends. CDR1 and CDR2 from the germline V gene are SGHRS and YFSETQ. CDR3 size: 15 residues. CDR3 sequence reads: CASSLERVDRGEQYF. For the CDR3, the DNA is TGCGCCAGCAGCTTAGAGAGGGTAGATCGTGGAGAGCAGTACTTC.

The J gene is TRBJ2-2, the V gene TRBV5-1; D remains ambiguous. Germline CDR1 SGHRS, CDR2 YFSETQ. The CDR3 has 14 residues. V was clipped by 0 bases and J by 5 bases, with 8 bases between them. CDR3 in amino acids: CASSLEGQTGELFF. The CDR3 coding sequence is TGCGCCAGCAGCTTGGAAGGGCAGACCGGGGAGCTGTTTTTT.

The chain has TRBV11-2 and TRBJ2-1; 13 nucleotides match TRBD2. Germline V gene data show CDR1 as SGHAT and CDR2 as FQNNGV. V was pared by 4 bases and J by 13 bases, with 7 bases of the junction left unmatched. The CDR3 covers 14 residues. The CDR3 here is CASSSGLAGTGQFF. The DNA of the CDR3 is TGTGCCAGCAGCTCGGGACTAGCGGGAACGGGTCAGTTCTTC.

This clonotype was picked up a small number of times. V is TRBV7-9 and J is TRBJ2-3, with D possibly TRBD2 on 6 matching bases. CDR1 and CDR2 from the germline V gene are SEHNR and FQNEAQ (reference sequence). CDR3 length: 15 residues. V lost 5 bases, J lost 1 base, and 13 bases lay in between. CDR3 sequence reads: CASSVLSGGTDTQYF. CDR3 bases: TGTGCCAGCAGCGTCCTATCGGGGGGCACAGATACGCAGTATTTT.

The chain combines TRBV27 with TRBJ1-4; D remains ambiguous. V was trimmed by 1 base and J by 8 bases, leaving 8 bases between them. The CDR3 extends over 13 amino acids. The germline V gene has CDR1 MNHEY and CDR2 SMNVEV (reference sequence). CDR3 bases: TGTGCCAGCAGTTTATACGGGGAAGAAAAACTGTTTTTT. Protein: CASSLYGEEKLFF.

Only a few counts were recorded for this clonotype. The rearrangement links TRBV12-3 or TRBV12-4 to TRBJ2-3; TRBD2 matches at 8 bases. The CDR3 covers 14 residues. Trimming at V came to 5 bases and at J to 5 bases, leaving 6 bases not matched to a gene. In DNA form, the CDR3 reads TGTGCCAGCAGTCGGACTAGCCGAATAGATACGCAGTATTTT. It specifies CASSRTSRIDTQYF.

The chain employs TRBV20-1 and TRBJ2-1, with 10 bases identical to TRBD2. CDR1 and CDR2 from the germline V gene are DFQATT and SNEGSKA (reference sequence). J gave up 0 bases and V 2 bases, and 7 bases lay outside the gene matches. The CDR3 covers 17 residues. CDR3 nucleotide sequence: TGCAGTGCTAGAAGTAGCGGGAGGTATAGCTCCTACAATGAGCAGTTCTTC. It codes for CSARSSGRYSSYNEQFF.

The genes are TRBV7-2 and TRBJ2-7, with D unresolved. CDR3 length: 14 amino acids. Germline V CDR1 and CDR2: SGHTA, FQGNSA. The V gene lost 6 bases and the J gene lost 3 bases, with 15 bases spanning the gap. The CDR3 bases are TGTGCCAGCAGTCCTGTACCTCAGATCTACGAGCAGTACTTC. This gives the protein CASSPVPQIYEQYF.

V and J are TRBV7-9 and TRBJ2-3; D call uncertain. V shed 5 bases and J shed 2 bases, with 8 bases lying between them. Germline CDR1 SEHNR, CDR2 FQNEAQ (reference sequence). This CDR3 is 13 amino acids long. The CDR3: CASSPRVTDTQYF. As DNA, the CDR3 is TGTGCCAGCAGCCCAAGGGTCACAGATACGCAGTATTTT.